This entry lists 27 T cell receptor beta chains sequenced from one sample in a study of T cells after yellow fever vaccination. TCRdb reanalysed the 5' RACE reads using MiXCR and keeps one entry per CDR3 protein. Among some 300,000 distinct CDR3 sequences listed, 3% to 4.5% were seen once. This sample comprised PBMCs, obtained on the day of the yellow fever booster vaccination. The receptors shown here come from a man between 18 and 29 years old who received the YFV17D yellow fever vaccine.

This clonotype was picked up many times. The rearrangement joins TRBV10-3 to TRBJ2-7, with 10 bases matching TRBD1. The CDR3 spans 16 residues. V gave up 4 bases and J gave up 5 bases; unmatched junction bases: 11. Per the germline V gene, CDR1 is ENHRY and CDR2 is SYGVKD. The DNA of the CDR3 is TGTGCCATCAGTGCGAGGCCGGGACAGGGGACTAACGAGCAGTACGTC. The encoded protein is CAISARPGQGTNEQYV.

The table lists this clonotype with many counts. The rearrangement links TRBV5-1 to TRBJ1-2, with 7 bases that match TRBD1. The CDR3 covers 16 residues. J was trimmed by 0 bases and V by 3 bases; bases with no gene match: 8. In germline, CDR1 is SGHRS, CDR2 YFSETQ. CDR3 coding DNA: TGCGCCAGCAGCTCTTACGGGACAGATGCTAACTATGGCTACACCTTC. It yields the protein CASSSYGTDANYGYTF.

The rearrangement uses TRBV20-1 and TRBJ1-1, with D possibly matching TRBD1 (5 bases). Germline CDR1 reads DFQATT; CDR2 reads SNEGSKA (reference sequence). The CDR3 extends over 11 amino acids. Trimming stripped 6 bases from V and 7 bases from J, with 12 bases between. CDR3 protein: CSASMQGEAFF. For the CDR3, the DNA is TGCAGTGCCTCCATGCAGGGTGAAGCTTTCTTT.

This clonotype was seen repeatedly, ten times or more. V usage is TRBV30 and J usage is TRBJ2-5; 8 bases agree with TRBD1. The germline V gene encodes CDR1 GTSNPN and CDR2 SVGIG (reference sequence). This CDR3 spans 14 amino acids. The trim removed 4 bases at V and 1 base at J, leaving 5 bases unmatched. The CDR3 spells CAWTRDRPQETQYF. The CDR3 nucleotides are TGTGCCTGGACCCGGGACAGGCCCCAAGAGACCCAGTACTTC.

This clonotype appeared many times. This rearrangement joins TRBV12-3 or TRBV12-4 to TRBJ2-3; 7 bases map to TRBD1. The V and J ends lost 5 bases and 4 bases, in that order; junction bases with no gene match: 9. The CDR3 extends over 15 amino acids. This CDR3 is CASSQKTGPPDTQYF. The CDR3 coding sequence is TGTGCCAGCAGTCAAAAGACAGGGCCCCCAGATACGCAGTATTTT.

This clonotype appeared many times. CDR3 in amino acids: CASSSTASTNEKLFF. DNA of the CDR3: TGTGCCAGCAGCTCGACGGCCTCAACTAATGAAAAACTGTTTTTT. The rearrangement links TRBV7-8 to TRBJ1-4; no firm D call. The CDR3 is 15 residues long. Trimming removed 4 bases at V and 0 bases at J, with 9 bases between. Germline V gene sequence: CDR1 SGHVS, CDR2 FQNEAQ.

This clonotype has a count of ten or more. The genes are TRBV6-2 or TRBV6-3 and TRBJ2-7, with TRBD1 matching over 10 bases. This CDR3 region has 14 residues. Germline V CDR1 and CDR2: MNHEY, SVGEGT. Trimming cost V 5 bases and J 2 bases; bases outside gene matches: 3. The CDR3 DNA follows: TGTGCCAGCAGTACCGGGACAGGGGCCTACGAGCAGTACTTC. Protein product: CASSTGTGAYEQYF.

This clonotype was recorded many times. V is TRBV29-1 and J is TRBJ1-2; 8 bases map to TRBD1. CDR1 SQVTM and CDR2 ANQGSEA come from the germline V gene. Trimming at V came to 4 bases and at J to 4 bases, leaving 5 bases not matched to a gene. The CDR3 extends over 13 amino acids. This CDR3 reads CSVGTGTGYGYTF. For the CDR3, the DNA is TGCAGCGTTGGCACCGGGACAGGCTATGGCTACACCTTC.

This clonotype was counted only a few times. This chain connects TRBV6-1 to TRBJ1-1; no definite D call. Germline V gene data show CDR1 as MNHNS and CDR2 as SASEGT. The CDR3 contains 13 residues. V lost 4 bases and J lost 5, with 11 bases in between. CDR3 nucleotides: TGTGCCAGCAGTGCAGAGGAGTTAACTGAAGCTTTCTTT. Translating gives CASSAEELTEAFF.

This clonotype has a handful of counts. The rearrangement joins TRBV12-3 or TRBV12-4 to TRBJ2-3; 8 positions agree with TRBD2. The CDR3 extends over 16 amino acids. The J segment lost 2 bases and the V segment lost 6 bases, leaving 10 bases of the junction unmatched. CDR3 DNA sequence: TGTGCCAGCAGCACCATCAGCGGGGGATTCACAGATACGCAGTATTTT. Amino acid sequence: CASSTISGGFTDTQYF.

Ten or more counts support this clonotype. The chain uses TRBV12-3 or TRBV12-4 and TRBJ2-3, with 9 bases aligning to TRBD2. V lost 7 bases, J lost 0 bases, and 2 bases stayed unmatched. This CDR3 region has 14 residues. The CDR3 is CASTLAGSTDTQYF. The CDR3 nucleotides read TGTGCCAGCACCCTAGCGGGGAGCACAGATACGCAGTATTTT.

This clonotype was detected a few times. The chain recombines TRBV24-1 with TRBJ2-1; 7 positions match TRBD1. Germline CDR1 KGHDR, CDR2 SFDVKD. There are 15 residues in the CDR3. J was trimmed by 6 bases and V by 1 base; bases with no gene match: 5. The CDR3 region has the DNA TGTGCCACCAGTGATTTAGGGACAGCCGCCAATGAGCAGTTCTTC. This encodes CATSDLGTAANEQFF.

Many counts were recorded for this clonotype. DNA for the CDR3: TGTGCCAGCAGTTACCCCCGACTAGACTACAATGAGCAGTTCTTC. Its protein product is CASSYPRLDYNEQFF. The J gene is TRBJ2-1, the V gene TRBV6-2 or TRBV6-3, with a tentative D call TRBD2 (6 bases). The CDR3 totals 15 residues. Germline lookup yields CDR1 MNHEY and CDR2 SVGEGT. The germline V and J ends were trimmed by 2 bases and 3 bases, with 11 bases remaining between them.

The table lists this clonotype with a few counts. The chain couples TRBV6-2 or TRBV6-3 to TRBJ2-7, with D maybe TRBD1 (6 bases). This CDR3 is 13 amino acids long. The germline gives CDR1 MNHEY, CDR2 SVGEGT. The germline V and J ends were trimmed by 5 bases and 4 bases, with 12 bases remaining between them. The CDR3 here is CASSSRDMYEQYF. CDR3 nucleotide sequence: TGTGCCAGCAGTAGCCGGGACATGTACGAGCAGTACTTC.

The sample holds many counts of this clonotype. The chain is built from TRBV12-3 or TRBV12-4 and TRBJ2-5; maybe TRBD1 (5 bases). Trimming removed 3 bases at V and 0 bases at J, with 8 bases between. The CDR3 totals 14 residues. In nucleotides, the CDR3 is TGTGCCAGCAGTTTCCAGGGCAACCAAGAGACCCAGTACTTC. It yields the protein CASSFQGNQETQYF.

V is TRBV24-1 and J is TRBJ1-1; D uncertain. The CDR3 is 18 amino acids. Germline CDR1 KGHDR, CDR2 SFDVKD. Trimming shortened V by 2 bases and J by 0 bases, and 18 bases separated the two germline ends. Here the CDR3 reads CATSDSPFRPLMNTEAFF. In nucleotides, the CDR3 is TGTGCCACCAGTGATTCCCCGTTTAGACCGCTCATGAACACTGAAGCTTTCTTT.

This clonotype was recorded at least ten times. V gene TRBV7-3 combines with J gene TRBJ2-6, with TRBD1 as a possible D gene (6 bases). The germline V and J ends were trimmed by 7 bases and 4 bases, with 14 bases remaining between them. This CDR3 has 15 amino acids. CDR1 and CDR2 (germline): SGHTA, FQGTGA. In DNA form, the CDR3 reads TGTGCCAGCACTCCCTCAGGGGTCGGGGCCAACGTCCTGACTTTC. This gives the protein CASTPSGVGANVLTF.

This clonotype was counted ten times or more. The chain recombines TRBV4-2 with TRBJ2-5; 11 bases line up with TRBD2. Germline V CDR1 and CDR2: LGHNA, YNFKEQ. The CDR3 runs to 15 residues. The junction had 5 bases not matched to a gene; V was cut back by 8 bases and J by 0 bases. The CDR3 DNA reads TGTGCCAGCTACGGGACTAGCGGACACCAAGAGACCCAGTACTTC. It codes for CASYGTSGHQETQYF.

This clonotype was seen many times. The rearrangement joins TRBV29-1 to TRBJ2-2; D is possibly TRBD2 (6 bases). The CDR3 is made up of 14 amino acids. Germline assignment: CDR1 SQVTM and CDR2 ANQGSEA. The ends were cut back, 4 bases at V and 2 bases at J, with 11 bases in the middle. The CDR3 sequence is CSVAGGVNTGELFF. The CDR3 DNA follows: TGCAGCGTTGCCGGGGGTGTCAACACCGGGGAGCTGTTTTTT.

In this sample, this clonotype turned up many times. The chain is built from TRBV5-1 and TRBJ2-7, with 10 bases identical to TRBD2. The CDR3 is 15 residues long. The germline V gene encodes CDR1 SGHRS and CDR2 YFSETQ. V lost 4 bases, J lost 3 bases, and 7 bases stayed unmatched. CDR3 in DNA: TGCGCCAGCAGCCTTTCTAGCGGGGGTCGCTACGAGCAGTACGTC. Residues: CASSLSSGGRYEQYV.

This clonotype was seen many times. The chain is built from TRBV5-1 and TRBJ2-1, with TRBD2 matching over 11 bases. Trimming removed 4 bases from V and 5 bases from J; junction bases left unmatched: 5. This CDR3 contains 15 residues. In germline, CDR1 is SGHRS, CDR2 YFSETQ. The DNA of the CDR3 is TGCGCCAGCAGCAGACTAGCGGGGAACGACAATGAGCAGTTCTTC. It encodes CASSRLAGNDNEQFF.

This clonotype was seen a handful of times. The chain recombines TRBV6-6 with TRBJ2-3; D perhaps matches TRBD1 (6 bases). V was pared by 6 bases and J by 10 bases, with 14 bases between. The CDR3 loop spans 12 amino acids. Germline assignment: CDR1 MNHNY and CDR2 SVGAGI (reference sequence). CDR3 region: CASRGAVDAQYF. The CDR3 DNA follows: TGTGCCAGCAGGGGGGCCGTGGATGCGCAGTATTTT.

This clonotype was seen a few times. The chain employs TRBV6-5 and TRBJ1-2, with TRBD1 as a possible D gene (5 bases). The germline V gene encodes CDR1 MNHEY and CDR2 SVGAGI. V was pared by 6 bases and J by 4 bases, with 18 bases between. CDR3 length: 15 amino acids. The CDR3: CASSPGRRSGYGYTF. The CDR3 DNA follows: TGTGCCAGCAGCCCGGGACGCAGGTCGGGCTATGGCTACACCTTC.

This clonotype was counted a few times. The chain combines TRBV7-9 with TRBJ2-1, with TRBD2 matching 9 bases. CDR3 length equals 14 residues. V lost 6 bases, J lost 5 bases, and 5 bases stayed unmatched. CDR1 SEHNR and CDR2 FQNEAQ come from the germline V gene (reference sequence). The CDR3 sequence is CASSRLAANNEQFF. The DNA for the CDR3 is TGTGCCAGCAGTCGACTAGCGGCAAACAATGAGCAGTTCTTC. The full variable domain, its missing parts supplied by reference TRBV7-9 and TRBJ2-1, is DTGVSQNPRHKITKRGQNVTFRCDPISEHNRLYWYRQTLGQGPEFLTYFQNEAQLEKSRLLSDRFSAERPKGSFSTLEIQRTEQGDSAMYLCASSRLAANNEQFFGPGTRLTVL.

The chain has TRBV19 and TRBJ2-5, with D uncertain. This CDR3 has 13 amino acids. V shed 5 bases and J shed 3 bases, with 10 bases lying between them. The germline V gene encodes CDR1 LNHDA and CDR2 SQIVND (reference sequence). The CDR3 DNA reads TGTGCCAGTAGTGAATGGTCAGAAGAGACCCAGTACTTC. This translates into CASSEWSEETQYF.

A word on this clonotype: This could be a read error, since a much larger clone is one nucleotide away. The chain carries TRBV12-3 or TRBV12-4 and TRBJ2-7, with 9 bases lining up with TRBD2. This CDR3 has 15 residues. V lost 5 bases to trimming and J lost 2 bases; unmatched junction nucleotides: 7. The CDR3 is CASSQSTSGPYEQYF. The CDR3 coding sequence is TGTGCCAGCAGTCAATCGACTAGCGGCCCCTACGAGCAGTACTTC.

This clonotype was detected only a few times. This chain connects TRBV25-1 to TRBJ2-5; TRBD1 matches 7 bases. From germline, CDR1 is MGHDK and CDR2 SYGVNS. Germline trimming cut 3 bases from V and 5 bases from J; bases unmatched to any gene: 6. CDR3 length: 14 amino acids. This CDR3 is CASSDRRGKETQYF. CDR3 coding DNA: TGTGCCAGCAGTGATCGCAGGGGGAAGGAGACCCAGTACTTC.